These 7 T cell receptor beta chains originate from one sample sequenced in a study of Ad26.COV2.S vaccination and SARS-CoV-2 variants. Treatment noted: 15 to 20 received Ad26.COV2.S at low or high dose, single or two shots; several received placebo; per-sample allocation not given. Material that was analyzed had been drawn on day 63 after the first vaccine or placebo injection. Sequenced by immunoSEQ multiplex PCR; TCRdb stores in-frame clones only, minus some. Of around 320,000 clones detected, about nine tenths appear once; the ten largest clones hold roughly 3.6%. Sample: peripheral blood, taken in a trial of Ad26.COV2.S vaccine versus placebo. All receptors come from a person between 18 and 65 years old who received the Ad26.COV2.S COVID-19 vaccine or a placebo.

This chain connects TRBV2 to TRBJ2-3; no clear D. Germline V gene data show CDR1 as SNHLY and CDR2 as FYNNEI. The CDR3 is 12 residues long. The V gene lost 6 bases and the J gene lost 5 bases, with 9 bases spanning the gap. DNA for the CDR3: TGTGCCAGCAGCCCCCGTGTAGATACGCAGTATTTT. Translating it yields CASSPRVDTQYF. The full variable domain, its missing parts supplied by reference TRBV2 and TRBJ2-3, is EPEVTQTPSHQVTQMGQEVILRCVPISNHLYFYWYRQILGQKVEFLVSFYNNEISEKSEIFDDQFSVERPDGSNFTLKIRSTKLEDSAMYFCASSPRVDTQYFGPGTRLTVL.

The V call is TRBV7-9, the J call TRBJ2-1, with 9 bases matching TRBD1. V shed 5 bases, J shed 3 bases, and the junction held 5 bases outside the gene matches. Germline lookup yields CDR1 SEHNR and CDR2 FQNEAQ (reference sequence). This CDR3 comprises 15 residues. The CDR3 coding sequence is TGTGCCAGCAGCCGGACAGGGGAGGACTACAATGAGCAGTTCTTC. This sequence encodes CASSRTGEDYNEQFF.

This chain uses TRBV19 with TRBJ2-5, with 9 bases identical to TRBD1. J gave up 0 bases and V 5 bases, and 4 bases lay outside the gene matches. Germline values: CDR1 LNHDA, CDR2 SQIVND (reference sequence). This CDR3 has 15 amino acids. The DNA of the CDR3 is TGTGCCAGTAGTCTGACAGGGGGAGACCAAGAGACCCAGTACTTC. The encoded protein is CASSLTGGDQETQYF.

The chain has TRBV6-5 and TRBJ1-3; D is undetermined. The CDR3 has 15 residues. The germline CDR1 and CDR2 sequences are MNHEY and SVGAGI. V lost 0 bases and J 0 bases, leaving 6 bases between the germline ends. The CDR3 protein is CASSYSKNSGNTIYF. The CDR3 nucleotides are TGTGCCAGCAGTTACTCGAAAAACTCTGGAAACACCATATATTTT.

This chain joins TRBV20-1 and TRBJ2-7; unclear D gene. Germline CDR1 DFQATT, CDR2 SNEGSKA (reference sequence). The CDR3 runs to 11 residues. The V end was cut by 6 bases, the J end by 0 bases, with 6 bases between. CDR3 sequence reads: CSAPFSYEQYF. CDR3 coding DNA: TGCAGTGCCCCTTTCTCCTACGAGCAGTACTTC.

The V and J genes are TRBV29-1 and TRBJ2-1, with a possible D match to TRBD2 (6 bases). Germline CDR1 SQVTM, CDR2 ANQGSEA. The CDR3 extends over 13 amino acids. The ends were cut back, 3 bases at V and 5 bases at J, with 11 bases in the middle. The CDR3 region has the DNA TGCAGCGTTGAGCCGGGGGTCGACAATGAGCAGTTCTTC. Encoded protein: CSVEPGVDNEQFF.

This rearrangement joins TRBV11-3 to TRBJ2-7, with TRBD1 matching over 9 bases. Germline-derived CDR1 and CDR2 are SGHNT and YENEEA. The length of the CDR3 is 15 residues. With V trimmed by 5 bases and J by 6 bases, 11 bases remained unmatched. The CDR3 DNA reads TGTGCCAGCAGCGACACCGGGACAGGGACTACCGAGCAGTACTTC. It translates to CASSDTGTGTTEQYF.